This TCR beta chain was captured in a study of blood T cell repertoires in COVID-19. Overall study context: COVID-19 samples from acute and convalescent phases originated in the United States, Italy and Spain. T cells, B-cell-depleted T cells, or PBMCs supplied cDNA or gDNA.

In the study's own analysis: Estimates of nucleated cell counts were drawn from the amplification of reference gene primers. Clones were read by immunoSEQ multiplex PCR, and TCRdb kept only the in-frame ones, dropping some. For V, J and clone size, that table is used; D and trimming come from the DNA. Of about 130,000 clones listed, approximately 83% are singletons. The V gene's germline CDR1 is SGHRS and CDR2 YFSETQ. Trimming took 2 bases from V and 3 from J, leaving 11 bases between them. The CDR3 spans 14 residues. The sample consisted of peripheral blood. The chain links TRBV5-1 to TRBJ2-5; D is perhaps TRBD2 (5 bases). The source of this sequence is a woman aged 50 to 60 with acute or convalescent COVID-19. In DNA, the CDR3 is TGCGCCAGCAGCTTTGGCGCACTAGAAGAGACCCAGTACTTC. This gives the protein CASSFGALEETQYF. The complete variable domain, with remaining parts taken from reference TRBV5-1 and TRBJ2-5, reads KAGVTQTPRYLIKTRGQQVTLSCSPISGHRSVSWYQQTPGQGLQFLFEYFSETQRNKGNFPGRFSGRQFSNSRSEMNVSTLELGDSALYLCASSFGALEETQYFGPGTRLLVL.